Shown below are 3 T cell receptor beta chains from a single sample sequenced in a study of neurological immune-mediated disorders. Via MiXCR, TCRdb re-called the 5' RACE reads, giving one row per CDR3 protein. The table shows 55,000 to 70,000 distinct CDR3 sequences, with over 10% occurring only once. The sequencing input was PBMCs. These receptors originate from a man aged 60-69 years in good health.

The CDR3 is CASSVCGTEAFF. In DNA form, the CDR3 reads TGTGCCAGCAGCGTATGCGGGACTGAAGCTTTCTTT. This chain links TRBV7-2 with TRBJ1-1, with D unclear. Between the trimmed V and J ends, which lost 5 bases and 5 bases, there was a span of 9 bases. Germline CDR1 reads SGHTA; CDR2 reads FQGNSA. This CDR3 has 12 residues.

This clonotype was picked up many times. The chain employs TRBV4-3 and TRBJ2-3; D may correspond to TRBD1 or TRBD2 (5 bases each). The CDR3 contains 17 residues. Deletions cut 2 bases from V and 5 bases from J, with 20 bases between. The germline V gene has CDR1 LGHNA and CDR2 YSLEER. This chain's CDR3 is CASSQNRDPGIVDTQYF. CDR3 bases: TGCGCCAGCAGCCAAAACCGGGACCCCGGGATAGTAGATACGCAGTATTTT.

This clonotype was recorded many times. The chain uses TRBV10-3 and TRBJ2-5; D is undetermined. This CDR3 contains 11 residues. V was pared by 2 bases and J by 5 bases, with 3 bases between. The germline V gene encodes CDR1 ENHRY and CDR2 SYGVKD. CDR3 sequence reads: CAISEGETQYF. The DNA for the CDR3 is TGTGCCATCAGTGAGGGGGAGACCCAGTACTTC.